Here is one T cell receptor (beta chain) with its context. Profiled with immunoSEQ multiplex PCR; TCRdb holds only in-frame clones, not every one. The data show around 49,000 clones, with roughly 86% seen just once and over 10% held by the top ten. These data come from a study of PD-L1 blockade in urothelial cancer. As for the study in general: At some point between 2014 and 2016 therapy began: atezolizumab 1,200 mg intravenously every 3 weeks. T cells were recovered from blood samples at a median of roughly 150,000.

Time point of the sample: peripheral blood 6 weeks after treatment start. Sample contribution per patient ranged from 1 to 8, covering pretreatment and on-treatment. This material consisted of PBMCs, taken around atezolizumab (anti-PD-L1) treatment. This sequence was found in a man in his 60s with urothelial cancer.

Written as DNA, the CDR3 is TGTGCCAGCAGCACCGGACAGAACACTGAAGCTTTCTTT. Amino acid sequence: CASSTGQNTEAFF. The rearrangement joins TRBV9 to TRBJ1-1; perhaps TRBD1 as D (5 bases). The V end lost 4 bases, the J end lost 1 base, and 8 bases lay between the germline ends. CDR1 is SGDLS and CDR2 is YYNGEE in the germline V gene. The CDR3 totals 13 residues. The whole variable domain, remainder taken from reference TRBV9 and TRBJ1-1, is DSGVTQTPKHLITATGQRVTLRCSPRSGDLSVYWYQQSLDQGLQFLIQYYNGEERAKGNILERFSAQQFPDLHSELNLSSLELGDSALYFCASSTGQNTEAFFGQGTRLTVV.